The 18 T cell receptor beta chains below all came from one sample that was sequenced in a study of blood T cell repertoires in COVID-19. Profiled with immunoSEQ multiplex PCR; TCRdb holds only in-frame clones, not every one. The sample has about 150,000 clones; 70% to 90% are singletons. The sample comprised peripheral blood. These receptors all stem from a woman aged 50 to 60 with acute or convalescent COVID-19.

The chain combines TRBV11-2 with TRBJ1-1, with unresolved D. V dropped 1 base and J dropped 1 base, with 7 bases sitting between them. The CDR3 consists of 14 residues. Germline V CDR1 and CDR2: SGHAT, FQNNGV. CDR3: CASSLAPGNTEAFF. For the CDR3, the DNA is TGTGCCAGCAGCTTAGCACCAGGGAACACTGAAGCTTTCTTT.

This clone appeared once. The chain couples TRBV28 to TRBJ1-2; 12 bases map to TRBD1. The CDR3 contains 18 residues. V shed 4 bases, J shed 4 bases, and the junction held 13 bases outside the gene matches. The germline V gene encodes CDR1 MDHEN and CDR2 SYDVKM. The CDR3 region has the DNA TGTGCCAGCAGTTCCGCAGGAGGGACAGGGGGCGCGCTCTATGGCTACACCTTC. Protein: CASSSAGGTGGALYGYTF.

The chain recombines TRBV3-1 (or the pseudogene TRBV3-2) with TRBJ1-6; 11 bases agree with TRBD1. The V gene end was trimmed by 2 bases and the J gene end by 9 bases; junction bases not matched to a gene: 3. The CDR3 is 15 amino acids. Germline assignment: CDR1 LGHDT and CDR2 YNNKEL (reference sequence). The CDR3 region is CASSQPGQGASPLHF. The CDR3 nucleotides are TGTGCCAGCAGCCAACCAGGACAGGGGGCTTCACCCCTCCACTTT.

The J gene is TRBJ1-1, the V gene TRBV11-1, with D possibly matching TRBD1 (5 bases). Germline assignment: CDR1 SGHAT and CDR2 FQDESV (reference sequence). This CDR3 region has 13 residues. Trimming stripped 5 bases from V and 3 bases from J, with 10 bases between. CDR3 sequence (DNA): TGTGCCAGCAGCCAACTGACAGACACTGAAGCTTTCTTT. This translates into CASSQLTDTEAFF.

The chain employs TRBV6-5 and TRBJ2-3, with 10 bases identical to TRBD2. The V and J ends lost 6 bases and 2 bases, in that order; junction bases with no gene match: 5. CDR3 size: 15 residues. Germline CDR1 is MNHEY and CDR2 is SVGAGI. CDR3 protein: CASRSTSGVTDTQYF. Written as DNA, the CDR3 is TGTGCCAGCAGGTCAACTAGCGGGGTCACAGATACGCAGTATTTT.

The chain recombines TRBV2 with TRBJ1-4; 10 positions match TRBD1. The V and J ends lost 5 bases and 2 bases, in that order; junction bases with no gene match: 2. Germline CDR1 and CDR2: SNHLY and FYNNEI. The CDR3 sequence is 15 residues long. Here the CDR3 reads CASSRQGATNEKLFF. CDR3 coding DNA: TGTGCCAGCAGTCGACAGGGGGCCACTAATGAAAAACTGTTTTTT.

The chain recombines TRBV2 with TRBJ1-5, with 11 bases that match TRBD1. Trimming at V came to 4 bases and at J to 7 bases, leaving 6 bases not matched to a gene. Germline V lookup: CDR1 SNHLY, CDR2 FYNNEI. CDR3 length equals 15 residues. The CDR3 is CASSGTGGSEQPQHF. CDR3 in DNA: TGTGCCAGCAGTGGGACAGGGGGCTCCGAACAGCCCCAGCATTTT.

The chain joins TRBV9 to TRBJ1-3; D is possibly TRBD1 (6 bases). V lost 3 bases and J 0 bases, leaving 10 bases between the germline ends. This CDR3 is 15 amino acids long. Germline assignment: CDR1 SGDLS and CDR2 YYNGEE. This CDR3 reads CASSAKQGSGNTIYF. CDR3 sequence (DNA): TGTGCCAGCAGCGCAAAACAGGGCTCTGGAAACACCATATATTTT.

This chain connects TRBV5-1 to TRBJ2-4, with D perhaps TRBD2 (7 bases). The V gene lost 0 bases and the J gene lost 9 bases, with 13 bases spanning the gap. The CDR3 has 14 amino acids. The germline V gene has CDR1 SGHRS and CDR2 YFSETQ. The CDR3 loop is CASSLEAGEGIQYF. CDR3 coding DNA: TGCGCCAGCAGCTTGGAGGCAGGGGAGGGCATTCAGTACTTC.

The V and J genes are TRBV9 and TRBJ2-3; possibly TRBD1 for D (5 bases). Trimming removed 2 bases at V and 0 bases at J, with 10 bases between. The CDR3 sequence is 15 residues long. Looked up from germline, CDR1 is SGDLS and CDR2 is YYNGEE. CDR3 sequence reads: CASSVEGASTDTQYF. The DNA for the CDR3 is TGTGCCAGCAGCGTGGAAGGGGCTAGCACAGATACGCAGTATTTT.

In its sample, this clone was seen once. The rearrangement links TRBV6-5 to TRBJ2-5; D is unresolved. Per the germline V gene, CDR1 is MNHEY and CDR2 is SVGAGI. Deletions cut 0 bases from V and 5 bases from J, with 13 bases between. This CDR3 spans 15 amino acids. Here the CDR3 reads CASSYSSALRETQYF. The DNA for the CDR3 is TGTGCCAGCAGTTACTCGTCAGCACTCAGGGAGACCCAGTACTTC.

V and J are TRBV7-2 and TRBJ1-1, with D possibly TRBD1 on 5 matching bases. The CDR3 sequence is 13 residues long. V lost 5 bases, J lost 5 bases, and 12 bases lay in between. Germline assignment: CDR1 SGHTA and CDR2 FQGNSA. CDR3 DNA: TGTGCCAGCAGCCTCGGACAACGAACTGAAGCTTTCTTT. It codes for CASSLGQRTEAFF.

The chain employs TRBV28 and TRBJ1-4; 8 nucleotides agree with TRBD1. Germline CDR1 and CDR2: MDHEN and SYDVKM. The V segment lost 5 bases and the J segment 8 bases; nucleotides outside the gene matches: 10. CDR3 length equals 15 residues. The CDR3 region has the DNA TGTGCCAGCAGTCCACAGGACAGGGCAGGCGAAAAACTGTTTTTT. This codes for CASSPQDRAGEKLFF.

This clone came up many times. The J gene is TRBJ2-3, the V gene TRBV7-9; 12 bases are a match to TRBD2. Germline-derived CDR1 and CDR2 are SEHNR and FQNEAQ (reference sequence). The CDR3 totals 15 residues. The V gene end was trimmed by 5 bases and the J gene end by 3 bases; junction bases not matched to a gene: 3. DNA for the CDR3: TGTGCCAGCAGCGCAACTAGCGGGGGGACAGATACGCAGTATTTT. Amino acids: CASSATSGGTDTQYF.

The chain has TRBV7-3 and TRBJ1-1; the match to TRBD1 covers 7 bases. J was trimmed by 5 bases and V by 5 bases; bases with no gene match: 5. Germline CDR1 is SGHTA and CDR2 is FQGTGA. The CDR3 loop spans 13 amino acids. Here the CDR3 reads CASSPQTGTEAFF. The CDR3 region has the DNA TGTGCCAGCAGCCCACAGACAGGGACTGAAGCTTTCTTT.

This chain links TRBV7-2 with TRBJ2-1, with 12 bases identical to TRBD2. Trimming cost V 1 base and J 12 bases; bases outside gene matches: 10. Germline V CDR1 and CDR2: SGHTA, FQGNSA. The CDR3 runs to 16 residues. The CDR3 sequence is CASSLEASGGASTQFF. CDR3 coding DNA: TGTGCCAGCAGCTTAGAGGCTAGCGGGGGGGCGTCCACGCAGTTCTTC.

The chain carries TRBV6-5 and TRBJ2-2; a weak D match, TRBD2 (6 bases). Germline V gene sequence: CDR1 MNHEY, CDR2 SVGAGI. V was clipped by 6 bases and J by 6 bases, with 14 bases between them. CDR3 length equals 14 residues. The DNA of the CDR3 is TGTGCCAGCAGCTTCGGGAGTACGGCCGGGGAGCTGTTTTTT. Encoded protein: CASSFGSTAGELFF.

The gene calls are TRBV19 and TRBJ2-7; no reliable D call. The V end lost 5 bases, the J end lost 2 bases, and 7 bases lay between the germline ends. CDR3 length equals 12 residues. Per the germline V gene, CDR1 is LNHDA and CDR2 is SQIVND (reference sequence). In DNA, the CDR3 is TGTGCCAGTAGTCACAGAACCTACGAGCAGTACTTC. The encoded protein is CASSHRTYEQYF.